Listed below are T cell receptor beta chains from one sample, sequenced in a study of shared clonotypes between healthy human individuals. Only in-frame clones appear in the TCRdb table, and some are missing; sequencing was by immunoSEQ multiplex PCR. This table has around 440,000 clones, roughly three quarters appearing once. Sequenced: PBMCs. These receptors all come from a woman aged 40 to 50 in good health. Some clones in this sample may be carry-over from other donors' samples. CDR3s include the opening cysteine and the closing phenylalanine or tryptophan. Fields, in order: CDR3 protein, CDR3 DNA, V gene, CDR3 length, J gene, clone size, D gene. A D gene is named only where the DNA matches it firmly. The size of a clone is reported for some rows only, either as once, few or many, or as a class for expanded clones.

CDR3 protein: CASSSPSGAGGSGELFF; CDR3 DNA: TGTGCCAGCAGTTCCCCTAGCGGGGCCGGAGGGTCCGGGGAGCTGTTTTTT; V gene: TRBV28; CDR3 length: 17; J gene: TRBJ2-2; clone size: few; D gene: TRBD2
CDR3 protein: CATSGKFFGSNQADTQYF; CDR3 DNA: TGTGCCACCTCAGGGAAATTTTTCGGGAGTAACCAAGCAGATACGCAGTATTTT; V gene: TRBV28; CDR3 length: 18; J gene: TRBJ2-3; clone size: few; D gene: .
CDR3 protein: CASSSYLDEQYF; CDR3 DNA: TGTGCCAGCAGTTCCTACCTAGACGAGCAGTACTTC; V gene: TRBV6-6; CDR3 length: 12; J gene: TRBJ2-7; clone size: .; D gene: .
CDR3 protein: CASRPTGGQVQPQHF; CDR3 DNA: TGTGCCAGTAGGCCGACTGGGGGTCAGGTGCAGCCCCAGCATTTT; V gene: TRBV19; CDR3 length: 15; J gene: TRBJ1-5; clone size: .; D gene: .
CDR3 protein: CASSSGKGGNTIYF; CDR3 DNA: TGCGCCAGCAGCTCAGGGAAAGGTGGAAACACCATATATTTT; V gene: TRBV4-3; CDR3 length: 14; J gene: TRBJ1-3; clone size: .; D gene: .
CDR3 protein: CASRYRAGTEAFF; CDR3 DNA: TGTGCCAGCAGATACAGGGCTGGGACTGAAGCTTTCTTT; V gene: TRBV6-4; CDR3 length: 13; J gene: TRBJ1-1; clone size: .; D gene: .
CDR3 protein: CATSRDRGGTQYF; CDR3 DNA: TGTGCCACCAGCAGAGATCGGGGAGGTACGCAGTATTTT; V gene: TRBV15; CDR3 length: 13; J gene: TRBJ2-3; clone size: .; D gene: .
CDR3 protein: CASSLNQGYEQYF; CDR3 DNA: TGTGCCAGCAGCTTAAACCAGGGCTACGAGCAGTACTTC; V gene: TRBV7-2; CDR3 length: 13; J gene: TRBJ2-7; clone size: .; D gene: .
CDR3 protein: CASSDGLAGLTGELFF; CDR3 DNA: TGTGCCAGCAGTGACGGTCTAGCGGGTTTAACCGGGGAGCTGTTTTTT; V gene: TRBV6-4; CDR3 length: 16; J gene: TRBJ2-2; clone size: many; D gene: TRBD2
CDR3 protein: CASSFGTEAFF; CDR3 DNA: TGTGCCAGCAGTTTTGGCACTGAAGCTTTCTTT; V gene: TRBV6-6; CDR3 length: 11; J gene: TRBJ1-1; clone size: .; D gene: .
CDR3 protein: CASSQDKRPTWVQYF; CDR3 DNA: TGTGCCAGCAGCCAAGATAAGCGGCCAACGTGGGTCCAGTATTTT; V gene: TRBV14; CDR3 length: 15; J gene: TRBJ2-3; clone size: .; D gene: .
CDR3 protein: CASSSLAGNTDTQYF; CDR3 DNA: TGCGCCAGCAGCTCGCTAGCGGGAAACACAGATACGCAGTATTTT; V gene: TRBV5-1; CDR3 length: 15; J gene: TRBJ2-3; clone size: .; D gene: TRBD2
CDR3 protein: CASSEGTSIYEQYF; CDR3 DNA: TGTGCCAGCAGTGAAGGGACTAGTATCTACGAGCAGTACTTC; V gene: TRBV6-1; CDR3 length: 14; J gene: TRBJ2-7; clone size: .; D gene: TRBD2
CDR3 protein: CASTSGQGEADVQYF; CDR3 DNA: TGTGCCAGCACCAGCGGACAGGGTGAGGCTGATGTCCAGTACTTC; V gene: TRBV6-1; CDR3 length: 15; J gene: TRBJ2-5; clone size: .; D gene: TRBD1
CDR3 protein: CASSTIGQGAHEQFF; CDR3 DNA: TGTGCCAGCAGCACGATCGGACAGGGGGCCCATGAGCAGTTCTTC; V gene: TRBV5-8; CDR3 length: 15; J gene: TRBJ2-1; clone size: .; D gene: TRBD1
CDR3 protein: CSVEDGLAENIQYF; CDR3 DNA: TGCAGCGTTGAAGATGGACTAGCGGAAAACATTCAGTACTTC; V gene: TRBV29-1; CDR3 length: 14; J gene: TRBJ2-4; clone size: few; D gene: TRBD2
CDR3 protein: CASSPTRSRTYEQYF; CDR3 DNA: TGTGCCAGCAGCCCGACTCGCTCGCGGACCTACGAGCAGTACTTC; V gene: TRBV7-9; CDR3 length: 15; J gene: TRBJ2-7; clone size: .; D gene: .
CDR3 protein: CASSPRVSGANVLTF; CDR3 DNA: TGCGCCAGCAGCCCTAGGGTCTCTGGGGCCAACGTCCTGACTTTC; V gene: TRBV5-1; CDR3 length: 15; J gene: TRBJ2-6; clone size: .; D gene: .
CDR3 protein: CASSRRTSGRGNEQFF; CDR3 DNA: TGCGCCAGCAGCCGGCGGACTAGCGGGAGAGGCAATGAGCAGTTCTTC; V gene: TRBV5-1; CDR3 length: 16; J gene: TRBJ2-1; clone size: .; D gene: TRBD2
CDR3 protein: CASSEYTGDGNQPQHF; CDR3 DNA: TGTGCCAGCAGTGAATACACAGGGGACGGCAATCAGCCCCAGCATTTT; V gene: TRBV25-1; CDR3 length: 16; J gene: TRBJ1-5; clone size: .; D gene: TRBD1
CDR3 protein: CASSPRREDYEQYF; CDR3 DNA: TGTGCCAGCAGCCCCCGGCGGGAGGACTACGAGCAGTACTTC; V gene: TRBV27; CDR3 length: 14; J gene: TRBJ2-7; clone size: .; D gene: TRBD2
CDR3 protein: CASSNPGPGIAETQYF; CDR3 DNA: TGTGCCAGCAGCAACCCCGGTCCCGGGATAGCTGAGACCCAGTACTTC; V gene: TRBV11-3; CDR3 length: 16; J gene: TRBJ2-5; clone size: .; D gene: .
CDR3 protein: CASSESRDTEAFF; CDR3 DNA: TGTGCCAGCAGTGAAAGTCGTGACACTGAAGCTTTCTTT; V gene: TRBV2; CDR3 length: 13; J gene: TRBJ1-1; clone size: .; D gene: .
CDR3 protein: CASSEGLGNYGYTF; CDR3 DNA: TGTGCCAGCAGCGAGGGGTTGGGTAACTATGGCTACACCTTC; V gene: TRBV9; CDR3 length: 14; J gene: TRBJ1-2; clone size: .; D gene: .
CDR3 protein: CASSGGPSSYEQYF; CDR3 DNA: TGTGCCAGCTCGGGAGGCCCTAGCTCCTACGAGCAGTACTTC; V gene: TRBV27; CDR3 length: 14; J gene: TRBJ2-7; clone size: once; D gene: TRBD2
CDR3 protein: CASSLFGATYEQYF; CDR3 DNA: TGTGCCAGCAGCTTATTCGGGGCCACCTACGAGCAGTACTTC; V gene: TRBV7-2; CDR3 length: 14; J gene: TRBJ2-7; clone size: .; D gene: .
CDR3 protein: CASTRPSIYEQYF; CDR3 DNA: TGTGCCAGCACCCGTCCGTCCATCTACGAGCAGTACTTC; V gene: TRBV7-2; CDR3 length: 13; J gene: TRBJ2-7; clone size: .; D gene: .
CDR3 protein: CASSSHGYRVSYTDTQYF; CDR3 DNA: TGTGCCAGCAGTTCGCACGGTTATCGGGTTAGTTACACAGATACGCAGTATTTT; V gene: TRBV28; CDR3 length: 18; J gene: TRBJ2-3; clone size: .; D gene: .
CDR3 protein: CASPPTRYTLLYEQYF; CDR3 DNA: TGTGCCAGCCCACCGACGCGCTACACCCTTCTCTACGAGCAGTACTTC; V gene: TRBV28; CDR3 length: 16; J gene: TRBJ2-7; clone size: few; D gene: .
CDR3 protein: CASSRSESSSYEQYF; CDR3 DNA: TGTGCCAGCAGCCGAAGCGAGTCCTCCTCCTACGAGCAGTACTTC; V gene: TRBV6-6; CDR3 length: 15; J gene: TRBJ2-7; clone size: .; D gene: .
CDR3 protein: CSVEVAAGKEETQYF; CDR3 DNA: TGCAGCGTTGAAGTGGCGGCAGGTAAAGAAGAGACCCAGTACTTC; V gene: TRBV29-1; CDR3 length: 15; J gene: TRBJ2-5; clone size: few; D gene: .
CDR3 protein: CASSLARLNEQFF; CDR3 DNA: TGTGCCAGCAGCTTAGCGCGGTTGAATGAGCAGTTCTTC; V gene: TRBV7-9; CDR3 length: 13; J gene: TRBJ2-1; clone size: .; D gene: .
CDR3 protein: CASSVLGESYEQYF; CDR3 DNA: TGTGCCAGCAGCGTACTCGGCGAGAGCTACGAGCAGTACTTC; V gene: TRBV9; CDR3 length: 14; J gene: TRBJ2-7; clone size: .; D gene: .
CDR3 protein: CASSARVSQGETQYF; CDR3 DNA: TGTGCCAGCAGTGCCCGGGTCAGCCAAGGAGAGACCCAGTACTTC; V gene: TRBV25-1; CDR3 length: 15; J gene: TRBJ2-5; clone size: .; D gene: .
CDR3 protein: CASRPDRSSNTEAFF; CDR3 DNA: TGTGCCAGTAGGCCGGACAGGTCCTCGAACACTGAAGCTTTCTTT; V gene: TRBV19; CDR3 length: 15; J gene: TRBJ1-1; clone size: .; D gene: TRBD1
CDR3 protein: CASSPTSGRDNEQFF; CDR3 DNA: TGTGCCAGCAGTCCGACTAGCGGGAGGGATAATGAGCAGTTCTTC; V gene: TRBV7-3; CDR3 length: 15; J gene: TRBJ2-1; clone size: .; D gene: TRBD2
CDR3 protein: CASSQTSLGTGELFF; CDR3 DNA: TGCGCCAGCAGCCAGACTAGCCTCGGCACCGGGGAGCTGTTTTTT; V gene: TRBV5-1; CDR3 length: 15; J gene: TRBJ2-2; clone size: many; D gene: TRBD2
CDR3 protein: CSVGGQGINYGYTF; CDR3 DNA: TGCAGCGTGGGAGGGCAGGGGATAAACTATGGCTACACCTTC; V gene: TRBV29-1; CDR3 length: 14; J gene: TRBJ1-2; clone size: .; D gene: .
CDR3 protein: CASSEHQPQHF; CDR3 DNA: TGTGCCAGCAGTGAACATCAGCCCCAGCATTTT; V gene: TRBV6-1; CDR3 length: 11; J gene: TRBJ1-5; clone size: .; D gene: .
CDR3 protein: CASSSGTGERNQPQHF; CDR3 DNA: TGTGCCAGCAGCTCGGGGACAGGGGAACGCAATCAGCCCCAGCATTTT; V gene: TRBV7-2; CDR3 length: 16; J gene: TRBJ1-5; clone size: .; D gene: TRBD1
CDR3 protein: CASSPGHRTPEAFF; CDR3 DNA: TGTGCCAGCAGCCCGGGACACCGAACCCCTGAAGCTTTCTTT; V gene: TRBV7-9; CDR3 length: 14; J gene: TRBJ1-1; clone size: .; D gene: .
CDR3 protein: CASSGATSADTQYF; CDR3 DNA: TGTGCCAGCAGCGGTGCAACTAGCGCAGATACGCAGTATTTT; V gene: TRBV9; CDR3 length: 14; J gene: TRBJ2-3; clone size: .; D gene: TRBD2
CDR3 protein: CASSLSARPGGEQFF; CDR3 DNA: TGTGCCAGCAGCTTGTCGGCTAGGCCTGGCGGGGAGCAGTTCTTC; V gene: TRBV5-6; CDR3 length: 15; J gene: TRBJ2-1; clone size: .; D gene: .
CDR3 protein: CASSSPQTGGGETQYF; CDR3 DNA: TGTGCCAGCAGTTCCCCTCAGACAGGGGGCGGGGAGACCCAGTACTTC; V gene: TRBV27; CDR3 length: 16; J gene: TRBJ2-5; clone size: .; D gene: TRBD1
CDR3 protein: CASSKAREETYEQYF; CDR3 DNA: TGTGCCAGCAGCAAAGCGCGGGAGGAGACCTACGAGCAGTACTTC; V gene: TRBV21-1; CDR3 length: 15; J gene: TRBJ2-7; clone size: .; D gene: .
CDR3 protein: CANSESPRDPIQYF; CDR3 DNA: TGTGCCAACAGCGAGAGTCCGCGGGACCCCATTCAGTACTTC; V gene: TRBV9; CDR3 length: 14; J gene: TRBJ2-4; clone size: few; D gene: .
CDR3 protein: CASRLARLAGVDEQFF; CDR3 DNA: TGTGCCAGCAGACTCGCCAGACTAGCGGGAGTGGATGAGCAGTTCTTC; V gene: TRBV2; CDR3 length: 16; J gene: TRBJ2-1; clone size: .; D gene: TRBD2
CDR3 protein: CASSPPGTGAYEQYF; CDR3 DNA: TGTGCCAGCTCACCCCCCGGGACAGGAGCCTACGAGCAGTACTTC; V gene: TRBV18; CDR3 length: 15; J gene: TRBJ2-7; clone size: once; D gene: TRBD1
CDR3 protein: CAWSVGSTTNEKLFF; CDR3 DNA: TGTGCCTGGAGTGTAGGCAGCACAACTAATGAAAAACTGTTTTTT; V gene: TRBV30; CDR3 length: 15; J gene: TRBJ1-4; clone size: .; D gene: .
CDR3 protein: CASSLGGGGYTF; CDR3 DNA: TGTGCCAGCAGCTTAGGAGGGGGTGGCTACACCTTC; V gene: TRBV7-9; CDR3 length: 12; J gene: TRBJ1-2; clone size: .; D gene: .
CDR3 protein: CASSISDRANTEAFF; CDR3 DNA: TGTGCCAGCAGTATCTCGGACAGGGCGAACACTGAAGCTTTCTTT; V gene: TRBV25-1; CDR3 length: 15; J gene: TRBJ1-1; clone size: .; D gene: TRBD1
CDR3 protein: CATSRDPDVGGEQFF; CDR3 DNA: TGTGCCACCAGCAGAGATCCAGATGTTGGGGGAGAGCAGTTCTTC; V gene: TRBV15; CDR3 length: 15; J gene: TRBJ2-1; clone size: .; D gene: .
CDR3 protein: CASSFFEKRTDTQYF; CDR3 DNA: TGTGCCAGCAGCTTCTTCGAAAAGAGGACAGATACGCAGTATTTT; V gene: TRBV5-4; CDR3 length: 15; J gene: TRBJ2-3; clone size: once; D gene: .
CDR3 protein: CASSPLGFYEQYF; CDR3 DNA: TGTGCCAGCAGCCCCCTAGGTTTCTACGAGCAGTACTTC; V gene: TRBV6-5; CDR3 length: 13; J gene: TRBJ2-7; clone size: .; D gene: .
CDR3 protein: CASSGPTGGTDTQYF; CDR3 DNA: TGTGCCAGCAGCGGACCGACAGGGGGTACAGATACGCAGTATTTT; V gene: TRBV7-3; CDR3 length: 15; J gene: TRBJ2-3; clone size: .; D gene: TRBD1
CDR3 protein: CASSTGPNTDTQYF; CDR3 DNA: TGTGCCAGCAGCACGGGACCAAACACAGATACGCAGTATTTT; V gene: TRBV7-6; CDR3 length: 14; J gene: TRBJ2-3; clone size: once; D gene: .
CDR3 protein: CASKWSGQNTEAFF; CDR3 DNA: TGCGCCAGCAAATGGTCGGGGCAAAACACTGAAGCTTTCTTT; V gene: TRBV5-1; CDR3 length: 14; J gene: TRBJ1-1; clone size: .; D gene: .